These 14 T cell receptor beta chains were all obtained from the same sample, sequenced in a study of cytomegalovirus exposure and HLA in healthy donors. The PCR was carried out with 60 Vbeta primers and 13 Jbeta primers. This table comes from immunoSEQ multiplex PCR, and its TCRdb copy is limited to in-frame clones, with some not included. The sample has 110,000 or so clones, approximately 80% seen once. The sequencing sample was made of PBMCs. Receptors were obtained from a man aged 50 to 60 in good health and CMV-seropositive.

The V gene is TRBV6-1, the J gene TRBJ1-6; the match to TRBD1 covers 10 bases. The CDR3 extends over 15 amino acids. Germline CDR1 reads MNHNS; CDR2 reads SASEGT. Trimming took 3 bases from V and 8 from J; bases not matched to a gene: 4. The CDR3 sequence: CASSEMGQGYSPLHF. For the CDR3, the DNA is TGTGCCAGCAGTGAGATGGGACAGGGGTATTCACCCCTCCACTTT.

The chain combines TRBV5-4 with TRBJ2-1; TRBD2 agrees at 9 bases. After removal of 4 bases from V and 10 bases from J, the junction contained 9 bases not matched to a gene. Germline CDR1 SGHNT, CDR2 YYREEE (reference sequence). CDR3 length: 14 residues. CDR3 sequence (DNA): TGTGCCAGCAGCGCGGGGGGGCGGCTCGGGGAGCAGTTCTTC. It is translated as CASSAGGRLGEQFF.

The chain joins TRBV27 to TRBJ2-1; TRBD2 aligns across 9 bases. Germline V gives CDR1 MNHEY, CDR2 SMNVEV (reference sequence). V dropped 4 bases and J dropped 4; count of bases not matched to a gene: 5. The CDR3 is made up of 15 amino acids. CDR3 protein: CASSSSGGNYNEQFF. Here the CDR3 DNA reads TGTGCCAGCAGTTCCAGCGGGGGGAATTACAATGAGCAGTTCTTC.

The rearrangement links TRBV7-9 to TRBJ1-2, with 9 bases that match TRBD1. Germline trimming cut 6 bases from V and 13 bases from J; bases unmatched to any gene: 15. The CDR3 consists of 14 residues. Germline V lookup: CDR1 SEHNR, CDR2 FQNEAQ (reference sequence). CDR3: CASSLNDRGGAGTF. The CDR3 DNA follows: TGTGCCAGCAGTTTGAACGACAGGGGGGGAGCGGGCACCTTC.

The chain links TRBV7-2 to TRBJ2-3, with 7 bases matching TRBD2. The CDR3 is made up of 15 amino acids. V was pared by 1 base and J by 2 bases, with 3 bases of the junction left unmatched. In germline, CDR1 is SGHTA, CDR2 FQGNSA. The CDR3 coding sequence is TGTGCCAGCAGCTTAGTTCTAGCGGCCACAGATACGCAGTATTTT. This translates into CASSLVLAATDTQYF.

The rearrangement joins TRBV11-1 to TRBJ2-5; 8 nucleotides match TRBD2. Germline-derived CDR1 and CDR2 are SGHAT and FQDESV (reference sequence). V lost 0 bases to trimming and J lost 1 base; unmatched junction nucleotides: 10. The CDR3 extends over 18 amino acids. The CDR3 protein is CASSLAWATGGPQETQYF. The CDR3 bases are TGTGCCAGCAGCTTAGCCTGGGCAACGGGGGGGCCCCAAGAGACCCAGTACTTC.

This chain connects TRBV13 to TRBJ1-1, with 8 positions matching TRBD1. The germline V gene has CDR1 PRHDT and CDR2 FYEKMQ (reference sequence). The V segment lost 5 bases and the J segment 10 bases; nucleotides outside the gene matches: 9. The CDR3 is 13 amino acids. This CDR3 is CASSVILQGAAFF. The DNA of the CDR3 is TGTGCCAGCAGCGTGATCCTTCAGGGGGCAGCTTTCTTT.

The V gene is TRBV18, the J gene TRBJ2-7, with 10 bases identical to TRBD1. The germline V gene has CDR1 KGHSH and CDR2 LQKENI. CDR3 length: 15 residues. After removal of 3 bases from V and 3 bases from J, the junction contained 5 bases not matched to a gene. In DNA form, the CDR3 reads TGTGCCAGCTCACCTACCGGGACAGGGGTCTACGAGCAGTACTTC. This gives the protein CASSPTGTGVYEQYF.

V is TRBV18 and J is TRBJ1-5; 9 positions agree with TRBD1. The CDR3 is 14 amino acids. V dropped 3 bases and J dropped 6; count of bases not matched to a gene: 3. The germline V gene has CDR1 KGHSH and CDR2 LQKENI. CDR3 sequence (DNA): TGTGCCAGCTCACCGGGACAGGGCGGTCAGCCCCAGCATTTT. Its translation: CASSPGQGGQPQHF. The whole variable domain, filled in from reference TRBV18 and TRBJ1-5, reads NAGVMQNPRHLVRRRGQEARLRCSPMKGHSHVYWYRQLPEEGLKFMVYLQKENIIDESGMPKERFSAEFPKEGPSILRIQQVVRGDSAAYFCASSPGQGGQPQHFGDGTRLSIL.

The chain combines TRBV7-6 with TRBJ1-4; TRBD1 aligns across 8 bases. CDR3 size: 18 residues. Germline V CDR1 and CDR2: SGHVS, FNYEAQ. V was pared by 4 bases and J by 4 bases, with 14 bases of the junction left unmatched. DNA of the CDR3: TGTGCCAGCAGCTGGACCCCCACCAGGGGGCGGATTAATGAAAAACTGTTTTTT. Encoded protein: CASSWTPTRGRINEKLFF.

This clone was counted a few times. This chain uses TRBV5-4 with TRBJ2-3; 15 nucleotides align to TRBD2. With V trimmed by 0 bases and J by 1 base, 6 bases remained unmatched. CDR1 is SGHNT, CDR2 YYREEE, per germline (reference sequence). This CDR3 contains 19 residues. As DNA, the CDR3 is TGTGCCAGCAGCTTGGCACGGACTAGCGGGGGGGCTGGCACAGATACGCAGTATTTT. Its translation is CASSLARTSGGAGTDTQYF. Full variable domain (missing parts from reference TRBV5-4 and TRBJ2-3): ETGVTQSPTHLIKTRGQQVTLRCSSQSGHNTVSWYQQALGQGPQFIFQYYREEENGRGNFPPRFSGLQFPNYSSELNVNALELDDSALYLCASSLARTSGGAGTDTQYFGPGTRLTVL.

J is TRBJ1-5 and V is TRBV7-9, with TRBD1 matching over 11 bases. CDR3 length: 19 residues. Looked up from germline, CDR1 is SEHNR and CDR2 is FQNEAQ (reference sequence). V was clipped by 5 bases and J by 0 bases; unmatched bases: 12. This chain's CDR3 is CASSLQIGTGGYSNQPQHF. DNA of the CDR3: TGTGCCAGCAGCCTACAAATCGGGACAGGGGGATATAGCAATCAGCCCCAGCATTTT.

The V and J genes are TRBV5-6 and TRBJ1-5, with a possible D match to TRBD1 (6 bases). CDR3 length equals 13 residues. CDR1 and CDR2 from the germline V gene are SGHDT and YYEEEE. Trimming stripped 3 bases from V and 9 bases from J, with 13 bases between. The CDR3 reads CASSWDIAGPQHF. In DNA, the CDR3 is TGTGCCAGCAGCTGGGACATAGCGGGGCCCCAGCATTTT.

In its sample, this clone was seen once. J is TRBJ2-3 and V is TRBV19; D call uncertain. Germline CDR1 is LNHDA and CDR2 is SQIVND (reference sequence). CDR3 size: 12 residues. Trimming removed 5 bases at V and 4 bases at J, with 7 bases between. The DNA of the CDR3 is TGTGCCAGTAGTCCTTCTGCAGATACGCAGTATTTT. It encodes CASSPSADTQYF.